This T cell receptor beta chain was documented in a study of blood T cell repertoires in COVID-19. Study details: The United States, Italy and Spain were the sources of the acute and convalescent COVID-19 samples. From T cells, B-cell-depleted T cells, or PBMCs came the material, which was cDNA or gDNA.

V was clipped by 5 bases and J by 3 bases; unmatched bases: 8. Germline CDR1 and CDR2: LNHNV and YYDKDF (reference sequence). The CDR3 covers 15 residues. How the authors handled the data: Amplification of reference gene primers provided the estimated nucleated cell counts. The protocol was immunoSEQ multiplex PCR, while the TCRdb copy is restricted to in-frame clones and leaves out a portion. The V and J calls and the clone size are those of that table, but D and trimming were determined from the DNA. The repertoire holds 150,000 to 200,000 clones, 90% seen once, with approximately 0.64% in the top ten.

Sequences were obtained from peripheral blood. The receptor's source is a man between 45 and 60 years old with acute or convalescent COVID-19. The rearrangement joins TRBV15 to TRBJ2-3; 7 positions match TRBD2. For the CDR3, the DNA is TGTGCCACCAGCGGCCGGGGGGAATTGACAGATACGCAGTATTTT. The encoded protein is CATSGRGELTDTQYF.